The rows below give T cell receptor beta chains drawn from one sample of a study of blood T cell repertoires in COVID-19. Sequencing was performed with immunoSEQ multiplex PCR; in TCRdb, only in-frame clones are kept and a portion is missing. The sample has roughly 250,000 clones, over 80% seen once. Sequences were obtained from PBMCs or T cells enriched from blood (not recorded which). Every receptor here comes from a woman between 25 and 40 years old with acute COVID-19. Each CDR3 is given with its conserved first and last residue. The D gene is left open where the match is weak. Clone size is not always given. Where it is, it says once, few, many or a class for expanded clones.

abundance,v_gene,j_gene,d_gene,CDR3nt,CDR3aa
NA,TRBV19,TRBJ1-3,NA,TGTGCCAGTAGTATTTTCCCAGGCTCTGGAAACACCATATATTTT,CASSIFPGSGNTIYF
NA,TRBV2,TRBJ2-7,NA,TGTGCCAGCAGTGAAGCGAGCCAGGCGTCCTACGAGCAGTACTTC,CASSEASQASYEQYF
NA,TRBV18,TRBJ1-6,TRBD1,TGTGCCAGCTCACTAGGGACAGGGGGAATCCGCGGACCACCCCTCCACTTT,CASSLGTGGIRGPPLHF
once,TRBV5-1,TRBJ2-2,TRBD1,TGCGCCATTCCGACAGGGGGCGAGGACGGGGAGCTGTTTTTT,CAIPTGGEDGELFF
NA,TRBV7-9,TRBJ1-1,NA,TGTGCCAGCAGCCCAGACCCGCAGGGATTTGACACTGAAGCTTTCTTT,CASSPDPQGFDTEAFF
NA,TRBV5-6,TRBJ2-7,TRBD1,TGTGCCAGCAGCTTCGGACAGGGGGCGGGCGAGCAGTACTTC,CASSFGQGAGEQYF
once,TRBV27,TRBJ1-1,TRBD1,TGTGCCAGCAGTTCCTATAGGGGGCCCATAGATACTGAAGCTTTCTTT,CASSSYRGPIDTEAFF
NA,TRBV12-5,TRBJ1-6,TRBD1,TGTGCTAGTGGTCTCCAGGGGGTTTCACCCCTCCACTTT,CASGLQGVSPLHF
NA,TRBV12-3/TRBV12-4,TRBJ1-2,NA,TGTGCCAGCAGTTTAAGTACGGTTACAGAGTACACCTTC,CASSLSTVTEYTF
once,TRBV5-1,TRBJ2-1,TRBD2,TGCGCCAGCAGCCTGATAGCGGGGTGGGATGAGCAGTTCTTC,CASSLIAGWDEQFF
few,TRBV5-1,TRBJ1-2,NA,TGCGCCAGCAGCTTAGCCAGGGGCTATGGCTACACCTTC,CASSLARGYGYTF
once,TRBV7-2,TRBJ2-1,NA,TGTGCCAGCAGCTTTGGGCAGAGCAATGAGCAGTTCTTC,CASSFGQSNEQFF
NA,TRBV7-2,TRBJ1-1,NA,TGTGCCAGCAGCTTGTACGGACTTTGGCGAAACACTGAAGCTTTCTTT,CASSLYGLWRNTEAFF
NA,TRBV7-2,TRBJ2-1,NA,TGTGCCAGCAGCGTTGTTCTAGATCCCAATGAGCAGTTCTTC,CASSVVLDPNEQFF
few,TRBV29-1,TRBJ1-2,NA,TGCAGCGTTGAAGACTGGGAGTCGGCTAACTATGGCTACACCTTC,CSVEDWESANYGYTF
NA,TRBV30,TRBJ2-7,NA,TGTGCCTGGAGTCGCGAGTGGTCCTACGAGCAGTACTTC,CAWSREWSYEQYF
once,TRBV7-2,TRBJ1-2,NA,TGTGCCAGCAGCTTATCGGGAAATCTTAACTATGGCTACACCTTC,CASSLSGNLNYGYTF
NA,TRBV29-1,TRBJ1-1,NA,TGCAGCGTTGCGGCACCGGGACATGAAGCTTTCTTT,CSVAAPGHEAFF
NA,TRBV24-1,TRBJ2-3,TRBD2,TGTGCCACCAGTGATGGGGGGGGCACAGATACGCAGTATTTT,CATSDGGGTDTQYF
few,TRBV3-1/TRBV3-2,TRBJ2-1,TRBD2,TGTGCCAGCAGCCGCCGGACTAGCGGGGGGGCCGTGGCCTACAATGAGCAGTTCTTC,CASSRRTSGGAVAYNEQFF
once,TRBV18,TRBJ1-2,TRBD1,TGTGCCAGCTCACCAGGACCTCAGGGGGAAGGCTACACCTTC,CASSPGPQGEGYTF
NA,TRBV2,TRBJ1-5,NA,TGTGCCAGCAGTGAAGCCGGTCGCCCCCGGCAGCCCCAGCATTTT,CASSEAGRPRQPQHF
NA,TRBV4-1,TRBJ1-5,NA,TGCGCCAGCAGCCATCCCACCCAGGGGATCGGCAATCAGCCCCAGCATTTT,CASSHPTQGIGNQPQHF
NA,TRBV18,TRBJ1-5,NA,TGTGCCAGCTCCTACAGGGTCGAAGCGCCCCAGCATTTT,CASSYRVEAPQHF
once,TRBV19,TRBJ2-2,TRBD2,TGTGCCAGTAGTATCTTCCCAGCGGGGGGCACGAACACCGGGGAGCTGTTTTTT,CASSIFPAGGTNTGELFF